This paragraph covers one T cell receptor beta chain sequence. Its antigen is unidentified. The V gene lost 8 bases and the J gene lost 0 bases, with 14 bases spanning the gap. The CDR3 consists of 14 residues. Germline lookup yields CDR1 SNHLY and CDR2 FYNNEI. This record comes from a study of shared clonotypes between healthy human individuals. For the study at large: The cohort had two women and a few men, ages 18 to 49.

Study-level results: Generation of non-shared clonotypes was less probable than generation of clonotypes shared by all four donors. Rarefaction analysis demonstrated incomplete sorted-subset sequencing notwithstanding large depth.

Sequenced by immunoSEQ multiplex PCR; TCRdb stores in-frame clones only, minus some. The repertoire holds around 320,000 clones, with around nine tenths as singletons. The source of this sequence is a young man in good health. Material for sequencing was memory CD8+ T cells sorted from blood. Regarding subset: CD45RO+ cells pooled with CCR7-negative TemRA cells. The chain uses TRBV2 and TRBJ2-7, with D possibly TRBD1 on 5 matching bases. The chain's CDR3 is CASDPGSISYEQYF. DNA for the CDR3: TGTGCCAGCGATCCAGGGTCAATCTCCTACGAGCAGTACTTC. Full variable domain (outside the CDR3, taken from reference TRBV2 and TRBJ2-7): EPEVTQTPSHQVTQMGQEVILRCVPISNHLYFYWYRQILGQKVEFLVSFYNNEISEKSEIFDDQFSVERPDGSNFTLKIRSTKLEDSAMYFCASDPGSISYEQYFGPGTRLTVT.